This TCR beta chain was sequenced in a study of beta chain features in type 1 diabetes. Study-level information: All of the samples together had 107,917,701 sorted cells examined. Study observations and caveats: PCR, the amplification step, might favor shorter templates, equally in patients and controls.

Since all of the isolated RNA was reverse transcribed, expressed TCRB transcripts were what got sequenced. Produced via immunoSEQ multiplex PCR; TCRdb's table is partial and in-frame only. The table has about 42,000 clones, approximately 49% seen once. Germline V gene data show CDR1 as SGHDN and CDR2 as FVKESK. The CDR3 runs to 15 residues. Trimming left V 0 bases short and J 5 bases short, with 13 bases between. Concerning this clone itself: Its specificity is not known.

J is TRBJ1-2 and V is TRBV14, with D maybe TRBD1 (6 bases). The sample taken for sequencing was stem cell memory CD4+ T cells from blood. This TCR was sampled from a woman aged 30 to 39 in good health. The CDR3 loop is CASSQEGPDRYGYTF. CDR3 coding DNA: TGTGCCAGCAGCCAAGAAGGTCCGGACAGATATGGCTACACCTTC.